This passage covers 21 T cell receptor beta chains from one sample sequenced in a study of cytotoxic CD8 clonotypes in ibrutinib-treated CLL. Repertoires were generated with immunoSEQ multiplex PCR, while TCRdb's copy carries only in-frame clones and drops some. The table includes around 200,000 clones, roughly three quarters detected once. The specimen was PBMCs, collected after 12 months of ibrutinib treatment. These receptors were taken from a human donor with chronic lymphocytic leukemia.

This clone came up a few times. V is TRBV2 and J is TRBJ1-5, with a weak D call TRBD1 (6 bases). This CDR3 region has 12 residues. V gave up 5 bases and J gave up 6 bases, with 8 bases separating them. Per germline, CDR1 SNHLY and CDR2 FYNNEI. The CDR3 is CASSSGAQPQHF. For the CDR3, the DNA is TGTGCCAGCAGTTCGGGGGCTCAGCCCCAGCATTTT.

The CDR3 loop is CASTKESSGNTIYF. The CDR3 nucleotides are TGTGCCAGCACCAAAGAGAGCTCTGGAAACACCATATATTTT. The chain carries TRBV18 and TRBJ1-3; D remains unclear. CDR3 length equals 14 residues. Germline V gene lookup returns CDR1 KGHSH and CDR2 LQKENI. V lost 8 bases, J lost 0 bases, and 11 bases lay in between.

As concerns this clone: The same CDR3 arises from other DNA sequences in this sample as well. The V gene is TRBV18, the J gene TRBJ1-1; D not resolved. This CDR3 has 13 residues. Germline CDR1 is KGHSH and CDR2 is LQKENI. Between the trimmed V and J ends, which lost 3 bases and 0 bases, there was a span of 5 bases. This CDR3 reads CASSPSLNTEAFF. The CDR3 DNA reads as TGTGCCAGCTCACCGTCACTGAACACTGAAGCTTTCTTT.

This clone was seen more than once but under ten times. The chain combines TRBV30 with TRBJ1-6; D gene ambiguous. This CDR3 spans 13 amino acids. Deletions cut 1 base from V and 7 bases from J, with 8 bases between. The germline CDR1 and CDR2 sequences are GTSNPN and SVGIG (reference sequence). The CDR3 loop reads CAWSASQNSPLHF. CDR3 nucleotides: TGTGCCTGGAGTGCCAGCCAGAATTCACCCCTCCACTTT.

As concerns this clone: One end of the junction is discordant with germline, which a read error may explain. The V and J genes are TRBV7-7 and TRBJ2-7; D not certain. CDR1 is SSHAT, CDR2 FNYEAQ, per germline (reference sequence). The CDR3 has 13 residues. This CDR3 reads CASSRANTREQYF. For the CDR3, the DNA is TGTGCTAGCAGCCGCGCGAACACTCGGGAGCAGTACTTC.

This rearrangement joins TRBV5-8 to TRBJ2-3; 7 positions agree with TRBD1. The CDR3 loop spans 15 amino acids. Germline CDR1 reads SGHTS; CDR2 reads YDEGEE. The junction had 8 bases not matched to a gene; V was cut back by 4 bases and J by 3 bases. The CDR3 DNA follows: TGTGCCAGCAGCCTGACAGGGATTTATACAGATACGCAGTATTTT. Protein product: CASSLTGIYTDTQYF.

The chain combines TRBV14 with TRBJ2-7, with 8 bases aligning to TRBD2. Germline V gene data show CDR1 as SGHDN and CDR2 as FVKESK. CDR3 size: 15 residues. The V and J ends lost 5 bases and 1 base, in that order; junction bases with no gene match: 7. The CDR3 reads CASSTQSGGSYEQYF. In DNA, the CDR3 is TGTGCCAGCAGCACACAATCGGGAGGGTCCTACGAGCAGTACTTC. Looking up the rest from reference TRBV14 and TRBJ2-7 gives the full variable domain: EAGVTQFPSHSVIEKGQTVTLRCDPISGHDNLYWYRRVMGKEIKFLLHFVKESKQDESGMPNNRFLAERTGGTYSTLKVQPAELEDSGVYFCASSTQSGGSYEQYFGPGTRLTVT.

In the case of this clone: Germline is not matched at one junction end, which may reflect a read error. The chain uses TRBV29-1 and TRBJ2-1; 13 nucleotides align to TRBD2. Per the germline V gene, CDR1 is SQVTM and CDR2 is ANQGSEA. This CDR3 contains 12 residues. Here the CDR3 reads CSARTSGGPTVF. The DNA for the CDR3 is TGCAGCGCTCGGACTAGCGGGGGTCCTACGGTCTTC.

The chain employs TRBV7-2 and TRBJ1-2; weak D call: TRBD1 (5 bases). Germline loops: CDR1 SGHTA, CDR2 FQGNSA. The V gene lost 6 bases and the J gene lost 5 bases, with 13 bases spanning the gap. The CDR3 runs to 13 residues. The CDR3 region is CASRRGWGYGYTF. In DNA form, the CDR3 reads TGTGCCAGCAGGAGGGGATGGGGATATGGCTACACCTTC. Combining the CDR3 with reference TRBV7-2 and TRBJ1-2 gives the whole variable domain GAGVSQSPSNKVTEKGKDVELRCDPISGHTALYWYRQSLGQGLEFLIYFQGNSAPDKSGLPSDRFSAERTGGSVSTLTIQRTQQEDSAVYLCASRRGWGYGYTFGSGTRLTVV.

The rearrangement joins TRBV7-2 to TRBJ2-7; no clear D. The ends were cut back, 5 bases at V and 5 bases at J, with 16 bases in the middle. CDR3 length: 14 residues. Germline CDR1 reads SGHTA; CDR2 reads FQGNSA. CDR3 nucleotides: TGTGCCAGCAGCCCCCTGGGCCTTTTCCACGAGCAGTACTTC. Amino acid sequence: CASSPLGLFHEQYF.

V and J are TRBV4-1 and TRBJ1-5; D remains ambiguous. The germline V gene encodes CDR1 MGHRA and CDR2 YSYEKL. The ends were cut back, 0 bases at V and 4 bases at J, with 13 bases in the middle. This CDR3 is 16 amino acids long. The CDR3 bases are TGCGCCAGCAGCCAAGATCGGGCAGGCCCAAATCAGCCCCAGCATTTT. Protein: CASSQDRAGPNQPQHF.

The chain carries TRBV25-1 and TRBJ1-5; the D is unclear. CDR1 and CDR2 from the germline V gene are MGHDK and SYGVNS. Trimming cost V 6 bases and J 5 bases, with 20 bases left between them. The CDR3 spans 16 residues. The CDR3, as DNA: TGTGCCAGCAGCCAAAGAGTCAAGGGTACGGATCAGCCCCAGCATTTT. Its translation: CASSQRVKGTDQPQHF.

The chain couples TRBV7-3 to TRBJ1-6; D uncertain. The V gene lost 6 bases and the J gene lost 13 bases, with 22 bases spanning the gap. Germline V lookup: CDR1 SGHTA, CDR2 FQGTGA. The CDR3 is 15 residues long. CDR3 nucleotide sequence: TGTGCCAGCAGTTTTAACAGAGGCAGACCTCGGCCCCTCCACTTT. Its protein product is CASSFNRGRPRPLHF. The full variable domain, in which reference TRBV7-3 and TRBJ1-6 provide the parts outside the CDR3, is GAGVSQTPSNKVTEKGKYVELRCDPISGHTALYWYRQSLGQGPEFLIYFQGTGAADDSGLPNDRFFAVRPEGSVSTLKIQRTERGDSAVYLCASSFNRGRPRPLHFGNGTRLTVT.

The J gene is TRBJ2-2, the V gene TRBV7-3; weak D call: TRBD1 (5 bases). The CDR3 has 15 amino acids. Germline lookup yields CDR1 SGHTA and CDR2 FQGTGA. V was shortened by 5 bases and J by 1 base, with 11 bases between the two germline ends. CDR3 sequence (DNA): TGTGCCAGCAGCCCTCCTACAGGGAACACCGGGGAGCTGTTTTTT. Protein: CASSPPTGNTGELFF.

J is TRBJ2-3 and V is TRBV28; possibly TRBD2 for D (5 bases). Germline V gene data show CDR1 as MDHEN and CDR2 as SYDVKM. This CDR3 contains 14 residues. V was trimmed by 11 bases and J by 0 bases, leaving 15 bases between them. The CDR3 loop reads CAGRDGPSTDTQYF. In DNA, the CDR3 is TGTGCCGGGAGAGACGGTCCTAGCACAGATACGCAGTATTTT.

As DNA, the CDR3 is TGTGCCAGCACCCAGTGGGACAGGGCGGTTATGGAGTATTTT. It specifies CASTQWDRAVMEYF. The chain uses TRBV2 and TRBJ2-3; TRBD1 aligns across 9 bases. This CDR3 comprises 14 residues. The V segment lost 7 bases and the J segment 13 bases; nucleotides outside the gene matches: 15. Germline values: CDR1 SNHLY, CDR2 FYNNEI.

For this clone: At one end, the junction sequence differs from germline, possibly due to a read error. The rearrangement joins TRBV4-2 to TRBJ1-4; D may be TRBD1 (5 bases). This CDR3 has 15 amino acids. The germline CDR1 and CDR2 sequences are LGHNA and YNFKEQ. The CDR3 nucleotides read TGTGCCAGCAGACAAGGAGGGGAGGCCGGTGAAAAACTGTTTTTT. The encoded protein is CASRQGGEAGEKLFF.

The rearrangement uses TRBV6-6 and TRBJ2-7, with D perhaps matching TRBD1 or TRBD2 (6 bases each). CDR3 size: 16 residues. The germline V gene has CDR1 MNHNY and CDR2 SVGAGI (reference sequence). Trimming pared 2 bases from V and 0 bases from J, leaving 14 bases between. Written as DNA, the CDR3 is TGTGCCAGCAGTTACCCGGAGGGGGTCCCCTCCTACGAGCAGTACTTC. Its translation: CASSYPEGVPSYEQYF.

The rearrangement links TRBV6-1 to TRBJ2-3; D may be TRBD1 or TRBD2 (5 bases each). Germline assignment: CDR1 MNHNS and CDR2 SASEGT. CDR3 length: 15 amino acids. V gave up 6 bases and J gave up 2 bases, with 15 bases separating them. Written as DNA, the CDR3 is TGTGCCAGCAGCTATGTGGGGGTCATCACAGATACGCAGTATTTT. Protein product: CASSYVGVITDTQYF.

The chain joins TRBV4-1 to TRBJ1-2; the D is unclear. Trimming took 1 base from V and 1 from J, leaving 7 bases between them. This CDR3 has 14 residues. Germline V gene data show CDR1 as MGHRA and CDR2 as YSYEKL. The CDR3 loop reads CASSQGRDNYGYTF. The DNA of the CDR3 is TGCGCCAGCAGCCAAGGAAGGGATAACTATGGCTACACCTTC.

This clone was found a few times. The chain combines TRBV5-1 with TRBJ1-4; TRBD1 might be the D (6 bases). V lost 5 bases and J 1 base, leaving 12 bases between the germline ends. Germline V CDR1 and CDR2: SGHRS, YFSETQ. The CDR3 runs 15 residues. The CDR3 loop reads CASRPGQLTNEKLFF. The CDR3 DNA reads TGCGCCAGCAGACCCGGACAGTTAACTAATGAAAAACTGTTTTTT.